Listed below are T cell receptor beta chains from one sample, sequenced in a study of CD8+CD57+ T cells in acquired aplastic anemia. TCRdb re-analysed the reads in MiXCR, keeping a single row per CDR3 protein. The sample gives about 180,000 distinct CDR3 sequences, nearly 65% of which show up once; roughly 43% is in the top ten. The sample was sorted CD4+, CD8+, or CD8+CD57+ T cells (not recorded which) from PBMCs. The receptors shown here come from a human donor with aplastic anemia. The CDR3 runs from the conserved cysteine through the conserved F or W. The D gene is left open where the match is weak. Size values are once, few and many counts, or a class for expanded clones, and some rows have none.

j_call	v_call	d_call	clone_size	cdr3_nt	cdr3_aa
TRBJ2-6	TRBV9	-	-	TGTGCCAGCAGCGCGCAAGGGGGGTCCCTCTCTGGGGCCAACGTCCTGACTTTC	CASSAQGGSLSGANVLTF
TRBJ1-2	TRBV10-1	TRBD1	few	TGCGCCAGCAGTGATAAGTGGGGACAGGGGACCAACTATGGCTACACCTTC	CASSDKWGQGTNYGYTF
TRBJ1-2	TRBV7-9	-	-	TGTGCCAGCAGCTTGGTCAGTCAGTATGGCTACACCTTC	CASSLVSQYGYTF
TRBJ1-1	TRBV5-6	-	many	TGTGCCAGCAGCGGAACAGGCCCGGAGACTGAAGCTTTCTTT	CASSGTGPETEAFF
TRBJ2-7	TRBV2	-	few	TGTGCCAGCGGCGATTACGAGCAGTACTTC	CASGDYEQYF
TRBJ1-4	TRBV6-5	TRBD1	few	TGTGCCAGCAGAGTAGGACAGGGGGCAGGTGAAAAACTGTTTTTT	CASRVGQGAGEKLFF
TRBJ2-7	TRBV19	-	-	TGTGCCAGTAGTAAAGTAAGGTCCTACGAGCAGTACTTC	CASSKVRSYEQYF
TRBJ1-2	TRBV20-1	TRBD1	few	TGCAGTGCTAGAACGACAGGGGGCGCGGGGAACTATGGCTACACCTTC	CSARTTGGAGNYGYTF
TRBJ1-1	TRBV29-1	-	-	TGCAGCGTTGAACTCGGGGACAACACTGAAGCTTTCTTT	CSVELGDNTEAFF
TRBJ2-7	TRBV6-1	-	few	TGTGCCAGCAGTCCTTGGGGGGGCGACTACGAGCAGTACTTC	CASSPWGGDYEQYF
TRBJ2-7	TRBV5-4	TRBD1	-	TGTGCCAGCAGCCGGGACAGGGCCTACGAGCAGTACTTC	CASSRDRAYEQYF
TRBJ1-5	TRBV2	TRBD1	once	TGTGCCAGCAGTGTTGGGACAGTTAGCAATCAGCCCCAGCATTTT	CASSVGTVSNQPQHF
TRBJ1-1	TRBV13	TRBD1	many	TGTGCCAGCAGACCCGAACAGGGGGGGAACACTGAAGCTTTCTTT	CASRPEQGGNTEAFF
TRBJ2-7	TRBV20-1	TRBD1	-	TGCAGTGCCCCGGCCGTGGGGACAGGGGCCTACGAGCAGTACTTC	CSAPAVGTGAYEQYF
TRBJ2-2	TRBV7-6	TRBD1	few	TGTGCCAGCAGCTCCGGGACAGGGACGAACACCGAGGAGCTGTTTTTT	CASSSGTGTNTEELFF
TRBJ1-2	TRBV7-8	-	-	TGTGCCAGCAGCTTGAAGGGAAACTATGGCTACACCTTC	CASSLKGNYGYTF
TRBJ2-7	TRBV2	TRBD1	-	TGTGCCAGCAGTGACGACAGGGAAGTTTTGTACTTC	CASSDDREVLYF
TRBJ1-2	TRBV20-1	TRBD1	-	TGCAGTGCCAGACGGACAGGGGGATATGGCTACACCTTC	CSARRTGGYGYTF
TRBJ2-6	TRBV7-9	TRBD1	few	TGTGCCAGCAGCGGTCTACAGGGGGCAGTGACTGGGGCCAACGTCCTGACTTTC	CASSGLQGAVTGANVLTF
TRBJ2-5	TRBV9	TRBD2	once	TGTGCCAGCAGCGCGCGGGGGGCAAGGGAAGAGACCCAGTACTTC	CASSARGAREETQYF
TRBJ1-6	TRBV25-1	-	-	TGTGCCAGCAACATAGGGGGTAATTCACCCCTCCACTTT	CASNIGGNSPLHF
TRBJ1-5	TRBV5-4	TRBD1	many	TGTGCCAGCAGCCCCGGACAGGGCTTACAGCCCCAGCATTTT	CASSPGQGLQPQHF
TRBJ2-1	TRBV10-2	-	-	TGCGCCAGCAGTGAAGCGTTGGGGGGCCTCTACAATGAGCAGTTCTTC	CASSEALGGLYNEQFF